This is a list of T cell receptor beta chains from one sample in a study of OX40 agonist ivuxolimab in advanced cancers. Clones were read by immunoSEQ multiplex PCR, and TCRdb kept only the in-frame ones, dropping some. The sample includes roughly 45,000 clones, 88% seen only once; the top ten take 3% to 4%. The specimen comprised CD4+ or CD8+ T cells sorted from blood, sampled in a trial of the OX40 agonist ivuxolimab. The receptors derive from an adult with an advanced solid tumor such as melanoma, head and neck, liver or kidney cancer. Both conserved end residues are part of each CDR3. A D gene is named only where the DNA matches it firmly. Clone size is shown for a subset of rows, as once, few, many or a class of expanded clone.

v_call,clone_size,j_call,d_call,cdr3_nt,cdr3_aa
TRBV7-6,-,TRBJ2-7,-,TGTGCCAGCAGCTTAGGGGAGCTTTCCTACGAGCAGTACTTC,CASSLGELSYEQYF
TRBV18,once,TRBJ1-1,-,TGTGCCAGCTCACCACGCCCGGAAAACACTGAAGCTTTCTTT,CASSPRPENTEAFF
TRBV5-6,-,TRBJ2-3,TRBD2,TGTGCCAGCAGCCGAACGGGAGGGGCTACAGATACGCAGTATTTT,CASSRTGGATDTQYF
TRBV10-3,-,TRBJ1-5,-,TGTGCCATCAGTGAGGCCTCAGGGTATAATCAGCCCCAGCATTTT,CAISEASGYNQPQHF
TRBV11-2,-,TRBJ2-1,-,TGTGCCAGCAGCCCTGAATACAATGAGCAGTTCTTC,CASSPEYNEQFF
TRBV9,-,TRBJ2-1,TRBD2,TGTGCCAGCAGCGTAAAATACGGGACTAGCAGCTACAATGAGCAGTTCTTC,CASSVKYGTSSYNEQFF
TRBV28,once,TRBJ1-5,-,TGTGCCAGCAGCAAAAGCGGTAGCAATCAGCCCCAGCATTTT,CASSKSGSNQPQHF
TRBV21-1,-,TRBJ2-2,-,TGTGCCAACTCAATCGAAAGGGGCGGGGAGCTGTTTTTT,CANSIERGGELFF
TRBV7-2,few,TRBJ2-7,-,TGTGCCAGCAGCTTAAGCAGGGACGGCGAGCAGTACTTC,CASSLSRDGEQYF
TRBV11-2,-,TRBJ2-7,-,TGTGCCAGCAGTGACCCCGGGACTCCTCTATACGAGCAGTACTTC,CASSDPGTPLYEQYF
TRBV14,-,TRBJ1-5,-,TGTGCCAGCAGCCAATCTAACAGCAATCAGCCCCAGCATTTT,CASSQSNSNQPQHF
TRBV2,-,TRBJ2-7,-,TGTGCCAGCAGCGTCAATGGGGCCTACGAGCAGTACTTC,CASSVNGAYEQYF
TRBV15,-,TRBJ2-5,TRBD1,TGTGCCACCAGAAGAGGGACAGACCAAGAGACCCAGTACTTC,CATRRGTDQETQYF
TRBV5-8,few,TRBJ2-1,TRBD1,TGTGCCAGCAGCTTGGCTGGGACAGGGTATGAGCAGTTCTTC,CASSLAGTGYEQFF
TRBV5-8,-,TRBJ2-3,-,TGTGCCAGCAGCTTGACTCGGGACTCTAGCACAGATACGCAGTATTTT,CASSLTRDSSTDTQYF
TRBV4-2,-,TRBJ1-3,-,TGTGCCAGCAGCCATATCGGCGGAGGTTCTGGAAACACCATATATTTT,CASSHIGGGSGNTIYF
TRBV7-8,-,TRBJ2-1,TRBD1,TGTGCCAGCAGCTTAAGGGACAGGGTCGGGATTGAGCAGTTCTTC,CASSLRDRVGIEQFF
TRBV2,large,TRBJ1-5,-,TGTGCCAGCAGTGTCCCCCTGGCTCAGCCCCAGCATTTT,CASSVPLAQPQHF
TRBV19,-,TRBJ1-4,-,TGTGCCAGTAGTCCCTACATAGCAACTAATGAAAAACTGTTTTTT,CASSPYIATNEKLFF
TRBV7-9,-,TRBJ2-1,-,TGTGCCAGCAGCCGTCCCGTGGAGCAGTTCTTC,CASSRPVEQFF
TRBV6-5,-,TRBJ1-1,-,TGTGCCAGCAGTTACTTCCGGGAGAACACTGAAGCTTTCTTT,CASSYFRENTEAFF
TRBV11-2,once,TRBJ2-2,TRBD2,TGTGCCAGCAGCAGCGACAGACTAGCGGCCCTCACCGGGGAGCTGTTTTTT,CASSSDRLAALTGELFF
TRBV5-6,-,TRBJ2-3,-,TGTGCCAGCAGCTTGGCCTATACTAGCACAGATACGCAGTATTTT,CASSLAYTSTDTQYF
TRBV5-4,-,TRBJ1-2,TRBD1,TGTGCCAGCAGGCCCCCTCCGGGACAGGGAAACTATGGCTACACCTTC,CASRPPPGQGNYGYTF
TRBV28,-,TRBJ2-2,-,TGTGCCAGCAGTTTAGGGGCAGCGAACACCGGGGAGCTGTTTTTT,CASSLGAANTGELFF
TRBV7-2,-,TRBJ2-7,-,TGTGCCAGCAGCTTAGACCTCTCCGAGCAGTACTTC,CASSLDLSEQYF
TRBV11-3,-,TRBJ1-2,TRBD1,TGTGCCAGCAGCTTAGGACAGGGGGATGGCTACACCTTC,CASSLGQGDGYTF
TRBV10-3,-,TRBJ1-2,-,TGTGCCATCAGTGCGACAGGTTCTAACTATGGCTACACCTTC,CAISATGSNYGYTF
TRBV6-1,-,TRBJ2-1,-,TGTGCCAGCAGTGTATTTGGGACGGCCTCCTACAATGAGCAGTTCTTC,CASSVFGTASYNEQFF